This T cell receptor (beta chain) was captured in a study of response to subunit inactivated influenza vaccine. Each CDR3 protein gets one entry after TCRdb re-called the RT-PCR reads with MiXCR. The sample consists of about 700,000 distinct CDR3 sequences, 11% to 15% of them appearing once. V was clipped by 3 bases and J by 1 base, with 15 bases between them. The CDR3 spans 17 residues. Looked up from germline, CDR1 is SGHTA and CDR2 is FQGNSA. The chain recombines TRBV7-2 with TRBJ2-2; D remains ambiguous. The sample here was PBMCs from blood, taken 14 days before vaccination. The sequence derives from a man aged 50 to 60 who received an inactivated influenza vaccine. CDR3 loop: CASSFRIEPRNTGELFF. CDR3 in DNA: TGTGCCAGCAGCTTTCGGATCGAGCCTCGGAACACCGGGGAGCTGTTTTTT.